This TCR beta chain was sequenced for a study of control samples from healthy donors and cancer patients. Germline CDR1 SGDLS, CDR2 YYNGEE. V lost 3 bases and J lost 5, with 6 bases in between. The CDR3 runs to 12 residues. Sequencing used immunoSEQ multiplex PCR; TCRdb keeps in-frame clones, though not all of them. The table records approximately 150,000 clones, approximately 90% of them present only once. The TCR comes from a woman aged 30 to 39 in good health. The sample was blood. The chain links TRBV9 to TRBJ1-5, with D hard to call. The CDR3 DNA sequence: TGTGCCAGCAGCGCGGGAGATCAGCCCCAGCATTTT. Translation: CASSAGDQPQHF.